This T cell receptor beta chain was sequenced during a study of PD-L1 blockade in urothelial cancer. The study collected 1 to 8 samples per patient, pretreatment and on-treatment. Repertoires were generated with immunoSEQ multiplex PCR, while TCRdb's copy carries only in-frame clones and drops some. This table holds approximately 58,000 clones, over 70% found once. V was clipped by 4 bases and J by 10 bases; unmatched bases: 15. CDR1 is MNHEY and CDR2 is SVGAGI in the germline V gene. This CDR3 spans 15 amino acids. The source was PBMCs, collected around atezolizumab (anti-PD-L1) treatment. The rearrangement joins TRBV6-5 to TRBJ1-1, with 7 bases lining up with TRBD1. This clonotype was sampled from a man between 65 and 85 years old with urothelial cancer. The CDR3: CASSSRLGTEGRAFF. CDR3 in DNA: TGTGCCAGCAGTTCCAGGCTTGGGACAGAAGGGAGAGCTTTCTTT.